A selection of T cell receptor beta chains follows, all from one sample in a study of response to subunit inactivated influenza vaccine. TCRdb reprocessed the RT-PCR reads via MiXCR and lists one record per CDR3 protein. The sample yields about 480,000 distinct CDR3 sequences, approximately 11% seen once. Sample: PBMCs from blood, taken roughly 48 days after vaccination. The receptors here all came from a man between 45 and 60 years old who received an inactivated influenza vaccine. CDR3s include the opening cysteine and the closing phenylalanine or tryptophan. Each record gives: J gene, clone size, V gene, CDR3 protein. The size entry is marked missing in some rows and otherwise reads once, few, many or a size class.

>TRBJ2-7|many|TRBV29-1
CSVVTGLPNEQYF
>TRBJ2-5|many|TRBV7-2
CASSKKETQYF
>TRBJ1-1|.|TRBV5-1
CASSDRAQAGGFGTEAFF
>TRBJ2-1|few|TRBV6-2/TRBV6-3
CASSWVGQGGNEQFF
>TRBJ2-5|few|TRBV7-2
CASSLHLAKTQYF
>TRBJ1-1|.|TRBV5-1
CASSLAGLGTTEAFF
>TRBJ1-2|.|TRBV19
CASSLRTGNYGYTF
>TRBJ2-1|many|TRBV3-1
CASSRVVSVSGNEQFF
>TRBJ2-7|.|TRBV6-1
CASGRTVSSYEQYF
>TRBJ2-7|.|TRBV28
CASSLSVGTASSYEQYF
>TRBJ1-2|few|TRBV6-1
CASSENRFNGYTF
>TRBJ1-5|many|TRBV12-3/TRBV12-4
CASRQGVLPQHF
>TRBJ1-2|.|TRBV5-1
CASRGVTVAGSGYTF
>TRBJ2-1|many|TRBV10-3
CAISAPPGQTYNEQFF
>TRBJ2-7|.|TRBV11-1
CASSSLGSPRGDRYEQYF
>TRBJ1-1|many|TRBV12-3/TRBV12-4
CASSPDRVDTEAFF
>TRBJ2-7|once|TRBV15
CATSRDLMREQYF
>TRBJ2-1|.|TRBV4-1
CASSQLFSGVSDEQFF
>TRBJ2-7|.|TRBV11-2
CASSLNPWSSGGSYEQYF
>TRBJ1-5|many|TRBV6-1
CASSPAWDQPQHF
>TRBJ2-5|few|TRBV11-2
CASSSHGAAVVETQYF
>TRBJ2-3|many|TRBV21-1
CASRGLAGSPDTQYF
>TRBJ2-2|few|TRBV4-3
CASSQEGTANTGELFF
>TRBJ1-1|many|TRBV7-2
CASSLAWQGNSEAFF
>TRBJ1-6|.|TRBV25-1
CASSEYRSSPLHF
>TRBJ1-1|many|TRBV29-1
CSVAGHMNTEAFF
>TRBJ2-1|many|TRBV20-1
CSARTSGTEGYNEQFF
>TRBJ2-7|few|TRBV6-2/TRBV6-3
CASRLGRSSYEQYF
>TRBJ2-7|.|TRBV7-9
CASSFAGTEYEQYF
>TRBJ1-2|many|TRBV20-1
CSARGRLGVSYGYTF
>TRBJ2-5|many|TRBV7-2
CASSFGTAQETQYF
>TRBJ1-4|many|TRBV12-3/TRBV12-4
CASSPSYGTNEKLFF
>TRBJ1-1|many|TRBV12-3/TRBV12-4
CASKGDTEAFF
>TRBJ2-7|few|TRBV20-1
CSASRPGQEFYEQYF
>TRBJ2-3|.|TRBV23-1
CASSLPPERSTDTQYF
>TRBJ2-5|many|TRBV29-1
CSVQLQGFQETQYF
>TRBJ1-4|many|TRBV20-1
CSARNGQREKLFF
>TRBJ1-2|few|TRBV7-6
CASSFFDRGGDGYTF
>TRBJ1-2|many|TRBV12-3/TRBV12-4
CASSSRWGQVKPYGYTF
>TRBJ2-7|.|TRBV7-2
CASRAGTSGTYEQYF
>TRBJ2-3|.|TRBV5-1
CASSSGQGAPTQYF
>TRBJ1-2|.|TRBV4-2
CASSQPKVGEDYTF
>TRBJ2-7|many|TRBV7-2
CASSLVSAQGEQYF
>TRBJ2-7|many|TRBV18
CASSGLAGANEQYF